Sequencing of this T cell receptor (beta chain) was carried out in a study of shared clonotypes between healthy human individuals (dated by TCRdb to 2020 to 2022). For the wider study: Three men and a couple of women, aged 18 to 49 years, made up the cohort. To estimate repertoire size and how much clonotype sharing occurs between individuals, the study deeply sequenced the blood TCR repertoires of five healthy adults. For each donor, CD4 naive and CD4 memory were each run on three plates, CD8 naive on two plates, and CD8 memory on one plate. Per donor, leukapheresis produced somewhere between about 0.94 and 9.5 billion PBMCs. Different laboratories and diverse techniques were used to prepare libraries and sequence TCR repertoires, to increase sequencing depth and limit assay-specific biases.

Deletion took 9 bases off V and 2 bases off J, with a span of 12 bases between the germline ends. The CDR3 numbers 13 residues from cysteine through phenylalanine. This entry keeps only the CDR3 DNA: 39 bases, framed from base 1. CDR1 and CDR2 were assigned from the germline V gene as MDHEN and SYDVKM. The study at large found these results: Because the study included only a small number of donors, the genetic and exposure-history diversity represented was limited. Compared with non-shared clonotypes, clonotypes shared by all four sorted-subset donors had higher generation probabilities. Approximately 5% of naive CD4, around 3.5% of naive CD8, around 2.3% of memory CD4, and about 0.4% of memory CD8 clonotypes were shared across a few donors. Rarefaction of sorted-subset datasets indicated incomplete sequencing despite the large sequencing depth. Pairwise subsampling indicated that sequencing depth was expected to affect the degree of clonotype sharing among donors. Naive subsets generally had larger estimated clonotype richness than memory subsets. Sampling was limited to blood, and TCR repertoires in tissue likely differ from TCR repertoires in blood.

Using the deep immunoSEQ assay, TCR CDR3 regions were amplified from genomic DNA by multiplex PCR. Genomic DNA extracted from each cell subset was distributed evenly over all wells of several immunoSEQ 96-well plates, and each plate served as one replicate. For sorted subsets, approximately 210 ng of genomic DNA, equivalent to some 33,000 T cell genomes, went into each replicate PCR. The purified libraries were quantified using a Qubit 3.0 fluorometer, sized with a Bioanalyzer 2100, and then quantified again using the KAPA Library Quantification kit. Every immunoSEQ 96-well plate was sequenced on a separate single-read 150-cycle Illumina NextSeq 550 flow cell. For the original study's pipeline: Because only junctional sequences without quality scores were contained in the immunoSEQ output, filtering matching that applied to full-length reads could not be performed. To assign V/J genes and CDR3, sequences were annotated against IMGT germline references using PyIR, a Python wrapper for IgBLAST v1.9. Any read was removed if the V/J assignment was weak (E-value above 1e-6), the CDR3 was missing, or the read contained stop codons, out-of-frame junctions, or ambiguous translated residues. A V3J clonotype was defined by an identical inferred V gene, J gene, and CDR3 amino acid sequence. Percentage overlap between repertoires was computed as shared unique clonotypes divided by the size of the smaller repertoire. Richness of each repertoire was evaluated using RTK rarefaction, the Chao1 estimator, and Recon v2.1 estimates of unobserved clonotypes. Generation probabilities for all TCRbeta clonotypes obtained by the gDNA method from a handful of donors were computed using OLGA. The source is immuneACCESS, and TCRdb retained only in-frame sequences with V and J called. Part of the clones is not carried over; for the studies checked, unresolved V genes explain less than half of this, and the remainder is unexplained. V and J calls and clone size are those listed in that table; D and trimming were worked out from the DNA. This sample lists approximately 1.5 million clones; approximately 98% were detected once. The ten largest clones capture approximately 0.45% of the sample.

Donors were healthy HIV-negative adults with no recently reported acute infections or vaccinations. Every donor was a Caucasian adult residing in Nashville, Tennessee, USA. Magnetic negative selection was used to enrich CD4+ T cells, after which naive cells were positively selected on CD45RA and the negative fraction became the memory subset. Blood was obtained by leukapheresis, after which PBMCs were separated by Ficoll-Histopaque density gradient centrifugation and cryopreserved in liquid nitrogen vapor phase. Purity and quantity of every magnetically sorted T cell population were checked by analytical flow cytometry. Genomic DNA was isolated from each sorted fraction and quantified by UV absorbance on a Nanodrop 2000c. The table lists this clone with a count of one. Its binding antigen is unknown. No per-base quality is available; no much larger clone lies one base away.

Input material: naive CD4+ T cells sorted from blood. Read against the paper, the sample's cell subset or site label means: CD45RA+ positively selected. The TCR comes from a young man in good health. The sequence joins TRBV28 to TRBJ2-3, with no D gene named confidently. Here the CDR3 is given as CASHPTFTDTQYF. In nucleotide form, the sequence is TGTGCCAGTCACCCCACTTTCACAGATACGCAGTATTTT.